This T cell receptor beta chain was found in a study of blood T cell repertoires in COVID-19. Study-level information: COVID-19 samples from acute and convalescent phases originated in the United States, Italy and Spain. PBMCs, B-cell-depleted T cells, or T cells provided the cDNA or gDNA that made up the material.

Germline CDR1 and CDR2: SNHLY and FYNNEI. Trimming at V came to 7 bases and at J to 8 bases, leaving 14 bases not matched to a gene. The CDR3 runs to 15 residues. Authors' data handling: Estimation of nucleated cell counts relied on the amplification of reference gene primers. TCRdb's copy holds only in-frame clones and misses some; the assay was immunoSEQ multiplex PCR. V, J and clone size derive from that table, while D and trimming were established from the DNA sequence. The data show 200,000 to 250,000 clones, around 80% seen once. The origin of this receptor is a man aged 50 to 60 with active or convalescent COVID-19. The rearrangement joins TRBV2 to TRBJ2-5, with 9 positions matching TRBD1. The specimen was peripheral blood. The CDR3 region has the DNA TGTGCCAGCAACGCAATCCGGGACAGGGAAAGAACCCAGTACTTC. Its translation is CASNAIRDRERTQYF. The full variable domain, with the rest looked up from reference TRBV2 and TRBJ2-5, is EPEVTQTPSHQVTQMGQEVILRCVPISNHLYFYWYRQILGQKVEFLVSFYNNEISEKSEIFDDQFSVERPDGSNFTLKIRSTKLEDSAMYFCASNAIRDRERTQYFGPGTRLLVL.